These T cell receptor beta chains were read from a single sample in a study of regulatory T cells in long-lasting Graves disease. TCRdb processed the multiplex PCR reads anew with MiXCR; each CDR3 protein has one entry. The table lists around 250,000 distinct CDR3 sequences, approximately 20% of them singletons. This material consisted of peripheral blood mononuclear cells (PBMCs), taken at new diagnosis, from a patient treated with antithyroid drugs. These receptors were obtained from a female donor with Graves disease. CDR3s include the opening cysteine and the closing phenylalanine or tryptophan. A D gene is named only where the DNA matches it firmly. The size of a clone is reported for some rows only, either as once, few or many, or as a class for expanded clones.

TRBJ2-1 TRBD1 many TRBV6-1 CASLTGGHSYNEQFF TGTGCCAGCCTAACAGGGGGTCACTCCTACAATGAGCAGTTCTTC
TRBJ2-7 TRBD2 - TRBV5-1 CASSLLASGGGVGEQYF TGCGCCAGCAGCTTGTTGGCTAGCGGAGGCGGGGTGGGTGAGCAGTACTTC
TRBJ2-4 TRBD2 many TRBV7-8 CASSSSGLAGEKAKNIQYF TGTGCCAGCAGCTCCTCGGGACTAGCGGGAGAGAAGGCCAAAAACATTCAGTACTTC
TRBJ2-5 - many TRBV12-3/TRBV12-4 CASRPNDRPWVTQYF TGTGCCAGCAGACCTAACGACAGGCCTTGGGTGACCCAGTACTTC
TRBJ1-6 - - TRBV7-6 CASSSHIGQSDSPLHF TGTGCCAGCAGCTCCCACATTGGGCAGTCTGATTCACCCCTCCACTTT
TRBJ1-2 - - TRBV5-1 CASRLTGTDGYTF TGCGCCAGCAGACTAACCGGGACGGATGGCTACACCTTC
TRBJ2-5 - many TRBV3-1 CASSQGRQETQYF TGTGCCAGCAGCCAAGGCAGACAAGAGACCCAGTACTTC
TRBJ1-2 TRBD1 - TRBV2 CASSADRGPETF TGTGCCAGCAGTGCGGACAGGGGGCCGGAGACCTTC
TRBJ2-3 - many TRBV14 CASSQQGWGTDTQYF TGTGCCAGCAGCCAACAGGGTTGGGGCACAGATACGCAGTATTTT
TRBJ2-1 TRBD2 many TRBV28 CASRPGTSGSNEQFF TGTGCCAGCAGGCCCGGGACTAGCGGATCGAATGAGCAGTTCTTC
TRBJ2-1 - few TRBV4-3 CASSQGRRRRAGEQFF TGCGCCAGCAGCCAAGGGCGGAGGCGCAGGGCTGGTGAGCAGTTCTTC
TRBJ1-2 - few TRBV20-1 CSARDPLPPGYTF TGCAGTGCTAGAGATCCCCTTCCTCCTGGCTACACCTTC
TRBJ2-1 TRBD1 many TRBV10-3 CAISDPQGAGNEQFF TGTGCCATCAGTGACCCACAGGGGGCGGGTAATGAGCAGTTCTTC
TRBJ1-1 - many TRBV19 CASSIVGAGNTEAFF TGTGCCAGTAGTATAGTTGGAGCGGGGAACACTGAAGCTTTCTTT
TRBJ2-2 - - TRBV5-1 CASLRGERTNTGELFF TGCGCCAGCCTCCGCGGGGAGCGGACGAACACCGGGGAGCTGTTTTTT
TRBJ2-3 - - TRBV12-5 CASGLPPTDTQYF TGTGCTAGTGGTTTGCCCCCCACAGATACGCAGTATTTT
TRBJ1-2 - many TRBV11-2 CASSLNRAYGYTF TGTGCCAGCAGCTTGAACAGAGCCTATGGCTACACCTTC
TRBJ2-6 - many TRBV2 CASTNSGANVLTF TGTGCCAGCACTAACTCTGGGGCCAACGTCCTGACTTTC
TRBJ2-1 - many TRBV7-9 CASSLGPGSSYNEQFF TGTGCCAGCAGCTTAGGGCCGGGGAGCTCCTACAATGAGCAGTTCTTC
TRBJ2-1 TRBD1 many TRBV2 CASSEGTGGYNEQFF TGTGCCAGCAGTGAAGGGACAGGGGGCTACAATGAGCAGTTCTTC
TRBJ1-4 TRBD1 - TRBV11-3 CASSPRDSSNEKLFF TGTGCCAGCAGCCCCCGGGACAGTTCTAATGAAAAACTGTTTTTT
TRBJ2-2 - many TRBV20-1 CSASPPRNTGELFF TGCAGTGCTTCCCCCCCTAGAAACACCGGGGAGCTGTTTTTT
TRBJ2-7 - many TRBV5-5 CASSPGTGSTEQYF TGTGCCAGCAGCCCTGGGACGGGGAGCACCGAGCAGTACTTC
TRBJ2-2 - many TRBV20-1 CSARFQNTGELFF TGCAGTGCTAGATTTCAGAACACCGGGGAGCTGTTTTTT
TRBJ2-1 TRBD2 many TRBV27 CASSPQGTKQYNEQFF TGTGCCAGCAGTCCCCAAGGGACTAAGCAATACAATGAGCAGTTCTTC
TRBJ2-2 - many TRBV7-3 CASSPRKRGAGGELFF TGTGCCAGCAGCCCCCGAAAACGGGGGGCAGGCGGGGAGCTGTTTTTT
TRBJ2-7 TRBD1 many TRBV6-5 CASSYGGQGAREQYF TGTGCCAGCAGTTACGGGGGACAGGGGGCGCGAGAGCAGTACTTC
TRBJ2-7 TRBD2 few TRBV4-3 CTSSPGTSGSYEQYF TGCACCAGCAGCCCCGGGACTAGCGGGAGTTACGAGCAGTACTTC
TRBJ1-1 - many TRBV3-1 CASSPTPTAEAFF TGTGCCAGCAGCCCGACCCCCACGGCTGAAGCTTTCTTT
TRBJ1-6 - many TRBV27 CASSFTFSPLHF TGTGCCAGCAGTTTCACTTTCTCACCCCTCCACTTT
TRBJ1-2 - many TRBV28 CASSQGNYGYTF TGTGCCAGCAGCCAGGGTAACTATGGCTACACCTTC
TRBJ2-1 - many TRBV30 CAWAGRGQNEQFF TGTGCCTGGGCTGGGAGGGGGCAGAATGAGCAGTTCTTC
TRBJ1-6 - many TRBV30 CAWSESGQNSPLHF TGTGCCTGGAGTGAGTCGGGGCAAAATTCACCCCTCCACTTT